The following is a TCR beta chain sequence with its context. The data are from a study of OX40 agonist ivuxolimab in advanced cancers. The germline gives CDR1 SGHVS, CDR2 FQNEAQ. The CDR3 consists of 11 residues. Trimming took 6 bases from V and 12 from J, leaving 12 bases between them. Only in-frame clones appear in the TCRdb table, and some are missing; sequencing was by immunoSEQ multiplex PCR. The top ten hold 15% to 20% of the sample, which has tens of thousands of clones, roughly 90% seen once. This specimen consisted of CD4+ or CD8+ T cells sorted from blood, obtained in a trial of the OX40 agonist ivuxolimab. The TCR was taken from an adult with an advanced solid tumor such as melanoma, head and neck, liver or kidney cancer. The chain has TRBV7-8 and TRBJ2-1; D not resolved. This CDR3 is CASSRLSGQFF. CDR3 in DNA: TGTGCCAGCAGTCGGCTTTCGGGGCAGTTCTTC.